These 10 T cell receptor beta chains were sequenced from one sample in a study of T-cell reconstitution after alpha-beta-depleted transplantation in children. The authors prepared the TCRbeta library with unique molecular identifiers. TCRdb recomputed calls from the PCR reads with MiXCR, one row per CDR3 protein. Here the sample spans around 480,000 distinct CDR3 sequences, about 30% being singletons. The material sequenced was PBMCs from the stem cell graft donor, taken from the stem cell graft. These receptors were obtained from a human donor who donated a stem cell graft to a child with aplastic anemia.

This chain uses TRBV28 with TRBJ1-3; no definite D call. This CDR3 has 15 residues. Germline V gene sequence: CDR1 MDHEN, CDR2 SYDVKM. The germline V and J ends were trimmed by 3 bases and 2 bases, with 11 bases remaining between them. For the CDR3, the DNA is TGTGCCAGCAGTTTCACAATTCTAGCTGGAAACACCATATATTTT. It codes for CASSFTILAGNTIYF.

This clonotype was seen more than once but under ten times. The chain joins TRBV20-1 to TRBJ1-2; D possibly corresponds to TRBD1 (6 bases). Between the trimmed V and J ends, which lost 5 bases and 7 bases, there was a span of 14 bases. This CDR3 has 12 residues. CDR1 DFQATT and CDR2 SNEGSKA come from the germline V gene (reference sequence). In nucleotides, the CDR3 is TGCAGTGCTGTAGAGGGGGGGCTTGGCTACACCTTC. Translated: CSAVEGGLGYTF.

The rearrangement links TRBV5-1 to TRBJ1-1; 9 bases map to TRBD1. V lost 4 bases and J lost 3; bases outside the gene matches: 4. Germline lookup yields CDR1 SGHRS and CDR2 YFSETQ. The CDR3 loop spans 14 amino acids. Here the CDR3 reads CASSGGQGYTEAFF. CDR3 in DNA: TGCGCCAGCAGCGGGGGACAGGGTTACACTGAAGCTTTCTTT. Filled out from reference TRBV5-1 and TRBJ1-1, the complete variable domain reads KAGVTQTPRYLIKTRGQQVTLSCSPISGHRSVSWYQQTPGQGLQFLFEYFSETQRNKGNFPGRFSGRQFSNSRSEMNVSTLELGDSALYLCASSGGQGYTEAFFGQGTRLTVV.

CDR3 coding DNA: TGTGCCAGCAGCTTCAGGGTGGACTACAATGAGCAGTTCTTC. This codes for CASSFRVDYNEQFF. The rearrangement joins TRBV5-5 to TRBJ2-1; possible D gene TRBD1, 5 bases. V lost 2 bases, J lost 3 bases, and 9 bases lay in between. The CDR3 length is 14 residues. CDR1 SGHKS and CDR2 YYEKEE come from the germline V gene (reference sequence).

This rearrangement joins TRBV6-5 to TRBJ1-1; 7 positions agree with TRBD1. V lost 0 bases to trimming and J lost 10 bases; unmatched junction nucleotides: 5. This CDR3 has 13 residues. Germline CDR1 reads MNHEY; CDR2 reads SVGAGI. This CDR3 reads CASSYSGGGVAFF. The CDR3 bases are TGTGCCAGCAGTTACTCTGGAGGGGGCGTAGCTTTCTTT.

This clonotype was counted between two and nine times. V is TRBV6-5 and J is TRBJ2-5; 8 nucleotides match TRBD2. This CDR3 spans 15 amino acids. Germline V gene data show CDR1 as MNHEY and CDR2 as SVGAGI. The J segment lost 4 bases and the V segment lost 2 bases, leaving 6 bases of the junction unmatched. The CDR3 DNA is TGTGCCAGCAGTTACCTAGCGGGCCCGGGAGAGACCCAGTACTTC. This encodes CASSYLAGPGETQYF.

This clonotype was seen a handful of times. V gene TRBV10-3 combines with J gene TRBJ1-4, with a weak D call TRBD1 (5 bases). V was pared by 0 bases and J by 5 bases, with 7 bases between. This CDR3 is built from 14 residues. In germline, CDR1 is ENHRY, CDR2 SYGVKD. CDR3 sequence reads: CAISESGPNEKLFF. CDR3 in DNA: TGTGCCATCAGTGAGTCGGGACCAAATGAAAAACTGTTTTTT.

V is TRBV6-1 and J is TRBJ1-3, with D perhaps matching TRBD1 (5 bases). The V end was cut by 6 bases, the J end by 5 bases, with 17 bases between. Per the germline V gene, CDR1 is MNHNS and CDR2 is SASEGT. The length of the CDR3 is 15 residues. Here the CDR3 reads CASRGPGGFRNTIYF. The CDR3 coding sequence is TGTGCCAGCAGGGGCCCTGGGGGGTTCAGAAACACCATATATTTT.

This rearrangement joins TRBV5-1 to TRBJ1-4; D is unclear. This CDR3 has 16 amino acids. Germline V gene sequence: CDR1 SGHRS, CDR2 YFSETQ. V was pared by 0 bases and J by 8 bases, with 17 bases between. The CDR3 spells CASSLAPGSFGEKLFF. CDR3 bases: TGCGCCAGCAGCTTGGCCCCGGGGTCCTTCGGGGAAAAACTGTTTTTT.

CDR3 region: CASSLTRTGPSYEQYF. The CDR3 region has the DNA TGTGCCAGCAGTTTAACCCGGACAGGCCCCTCCTACGAGCAGTACTTC. V is TRBV12-3 or TRBV12-4 and J is TRBJ2-7; TRBD1 matches 7 bases. After removal of 2 bases from V and 0 bases from J, the junction contained 7 bases not matched to a gene. CDR3 size: 16 residues.